The 13 T cell receptor beta chains presented below share a single source sample, sequenced in a study of blood T cell repertoires in COVID-19 (dated by TCRdb to about 2020). Receptors were amplified or captured by the immunoSEQ multiplex PCR assay. TCRdb limited this immuneACCESS table to in-frame rearrangements with V and J called. A share of clones is missing; checked studies link under half to unresolved V genes, and the rest is unexplained. The table for this sample lists approximately 160,000 clones; around 84% of them were counted only once. The ten largest clones capture 5.5% to 7% of the sample. Material: peripheral blood. The receptor source for this set is a man in his forties or fifties with active or convalescent COVID-19.

The gene calls are TRBV6-5 and TRBJ1-5; maybe TRBD1 (6 bases). The ends were cut back, 8 bases at V and 1 base at J, with 12 bases in the middle. The CDR3 consists of 14 residues. Germline loops: CDR1 MNHEY, CDR2 SVGAGI. As DNA, the CDR3 is TGTGCCAGCGGGAAACAGGGAAGCAATCAGCCCCAGCATTTT. Protein sequence: CASGKQGSNQPQHF.

This clone was detected a few times. J is TRBJ1-2 and V is TRBV24-1; a weak D match, TRBD1 (5 bases). The CDR3 extends over 12 amino acids. Per the germline V gene, CDR1 is KGHDR and CDR2 is SFDVKD. V dropped 5 bases and J dropped 6 bases, with 9 bases sitting between them. CDR3 amino acids: CATSVSGNGYTF. The DNA of the CDR3 is TGTGCCACCAGTGTTTCAGGGAATGGCTACACCTTC.

This clone was counted a single time. This chain links TRBV21-1 with TRBJ2-2; the table's TRBD2 call for D was not verified on the DNA. TRBV21-1 has pseudogene status. This CDR3 has 15 amino acids. This chain's CDR3 is CASSKPSANTGELFF. CDR3 coding DNA: TGTGCCAGCAGCAAACCTAGCGCGAACACCGGGGAGCTGTTTTTT.

This chain uses TRBV25-1 with TRBJ2-3, with 12 bases lining up with TRBD2. J lost 4 bases, V lost 3 bases, and 5 bases had no gene match. CDR3 size: 16 residues. Germline CDR1 MGHDK, CDR2 SYGVNS. The chain's CDR3 is CASSETSGRVSDTQYF. The DNA for the CDR3 is TGTGCCAGCAGTGAGACTAGCGGGAGAGTATCAGATACGCAGTATTTT. Variable domain in full (rest from reference TRBV25-1 and TRBJ2-3): EADIYQTPRYLVIGTGKKITLECSQTMGHDKMYWYQQDPGMELHLIHYSYGVNSTEKGDLSSESTVSRIRTEHFPLTLESARPSHTSQYLCASSETSGRVSDTQYFGPGTRLTVL.

The table lists this clone with a few counts. This chain's CDR3 is CASSLSNEQFF. The CDR3, as DNA: TGTGCCAGCAGCTTGTCTAATGAGCAGTTCTTC. The rearrangement uses TRBV5-4 and TRBJ2-1; D remains ambiguous. Looked up from germline, CDR1 is SGHNT and CDR2 is YYREEE (reference sequence). V was clipped by 1 base and J by 7 bases, with 3 bases between them. CDR3 length: 11 residues.

Only one count was recorded for this clone. This sequence joins TRBV27 and TRBJ1-2; the D gene is possibly TRBD1 (5 bases). The ends were cut back, 3 bases at V and 6 bases at J, with 11 bases in the middle. The CDR3 covers 13 residues. CDR1 and CDR2 from the germline V gene are MNHEY and SMNVEV (reference sequence). This chain's CDR3 is CASSLSRVHGYTF. CDR3 in DNA: TGTGCCAGCAGTTTGAGCAGGGTTCATGGCTACACCTTC.

The chain employs TRBV12-3 or TRBV12-4 and TRBJ2-5; TRBD2 matches at 9 bases. The CDR3 sequence is 13 residues long. Unmatched junction bases numbered 5, after V lost 8 bases and J lost 4 bases. For the CDR3, the DNA is TGTGCCAGCGCGGGGGGGGGCACAGAGACCCAGTACTTC. It specifies CASAGGGTETQYF.

This clone was detected a few times. The chain is built from TRBV10-3 and TRBJ2-2; no reliable D call. From germline, CDR1 is ENHRY and CDR2 SYGVKD. The CDR3 consists of 13 residues. V was cut by 4 bases and J by 4 bases, with 7 bases left in between. The CDR3 DNA is TGTGCCATCAGTGGGCTGGCCACCGGGGAGCTGTTTTTT. Amino acids: CAISGLATGELFF.

The rearrangement links TRBV19 to TRBJ1-2; 9 bases align to TRBD1. This CDR3 is built from 18 residues. The junction had 11 bases not matched to a gene; V was cut back by 3 bases and J by 0 bases. Germline V gene data show CDR1 as LNHDA and CDR2 as SQIVND (reference sequence). The DNA of the CDR3 is TGTGCCAGTAGTATGAGAAGACAGGGGGGATTACCTAACTATGGCTACACCTTC. It translates to CASSMRRQGGLPNYGYTF.

The chain carries TRBV4-3 and TRBJ2-5; possibly TRBD1 for D (5 bases). There are 15 residues in the CDR3. Per the germline V gene, CDR1 is LGHNA and CDR2 is YSLEER. V was pared by 4 bases and J by 4 bases, with 16 bases between. CDR3 in DNA: TGCGCCAGCAGCCGGAATCCAGGGTTCGGAGAGACCCAGTACTTC. Amino acid sequence: CASSRNPGFGETQYF.

V usage is TRBV7-9 and J usage is TRBJ2-2; D might be TRBD1 (5 bases). The germline V gene has CDR1 SEHNR and CDR2 FQNEAQ (reference sequence). The CDR3 length is 14 residues. Deletions cut 5 bases from V and 6 bases from J, with 13 bases between. CDR3: CASSLGAGSGELFF. CDR3 nucleotides: TGTGCCAGCAGCCTTGGGGCAGGGTCCGGGGAGCTGTTTTTT.

The chain links TRBV7-9 to TRBJ1-6; a possible D gene is TRBD1 (5 bases). The V end lost 3 bases, the J end lost 6 bases, and 9 bases lay between the germline ends. The germline gives CDR1 SEHNR, CDR2 FQNEAQ (reference sequence). The CDR3 length is 14 residues. This chain's CDR3 is CASSFQGGNSPLHF. Written as DNA, the CDR3 is TGTGCCAGCAGCTTTCAGGGTGGTAATTCACCCCTCCACTTT.

This chain uses TRBV2 with TRBJ2-2, with D tentatively TRBD2 (6 bases). Germline assignment: CDR1 SNHLY and CDR2 FYNNEI. CDR3 length: 15 amino acids. The ends were cut back, 5 bases at V and 4 bases at J, with 14 bases in the middle. For the CDR3, the DNA is TGTGCCAGCAGTTGGTCGGGGGACCGCACCGGGGAGCTGTTTTTT. This gives the protein CASSWSGDRTGELFF.